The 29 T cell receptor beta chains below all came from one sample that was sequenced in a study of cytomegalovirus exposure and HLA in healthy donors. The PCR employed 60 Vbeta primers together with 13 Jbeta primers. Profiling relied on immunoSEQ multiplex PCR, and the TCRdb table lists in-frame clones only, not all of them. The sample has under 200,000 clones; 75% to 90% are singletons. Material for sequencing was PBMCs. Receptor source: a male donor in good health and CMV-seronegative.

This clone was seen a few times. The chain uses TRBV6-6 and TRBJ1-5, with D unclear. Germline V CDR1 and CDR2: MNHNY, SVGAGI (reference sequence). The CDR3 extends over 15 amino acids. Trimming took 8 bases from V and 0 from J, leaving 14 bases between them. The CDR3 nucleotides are TGTGCCAGCCGAGAGGAGATCCTTAGCAATCAGCCCCAGCATTTT. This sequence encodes CASREEILSNQPQHF.

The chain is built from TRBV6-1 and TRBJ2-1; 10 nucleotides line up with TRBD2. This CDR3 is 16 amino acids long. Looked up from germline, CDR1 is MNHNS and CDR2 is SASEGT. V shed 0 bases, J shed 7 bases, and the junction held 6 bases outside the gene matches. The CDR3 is CASSEARLAGVNEQFF. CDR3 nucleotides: TGTGCCAGCAGTGAAGCGAGGCTAGCGGGGGTTAATGAGCAGTTCTTC.

DNA for the CDR3: TGTGCCAGCAGTTTATGGGGGACAGGGGGCGACTATGGCTACACCTTC. Protein product: CASSLWGTGGDYGYTF. This chain links TRBV27 with TRBJ1-2, with TRBD1 matching over 12 bases. This CDR3 comprises 16 residues. Germline CDR1 is MNHEY and CDR2 is SMNVEV (reference sequence). Unmatched junction bases numbered 3, after V lost 1 base and J lost 3 bases.

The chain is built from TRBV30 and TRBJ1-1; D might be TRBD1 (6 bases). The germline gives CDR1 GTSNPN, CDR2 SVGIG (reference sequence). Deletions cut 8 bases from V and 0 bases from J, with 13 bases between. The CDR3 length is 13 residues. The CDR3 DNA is TGTGCCGGCGGGGGGGACATGAACACTGAAGCTTTCTTT. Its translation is CAGGGDMNTEAFF.

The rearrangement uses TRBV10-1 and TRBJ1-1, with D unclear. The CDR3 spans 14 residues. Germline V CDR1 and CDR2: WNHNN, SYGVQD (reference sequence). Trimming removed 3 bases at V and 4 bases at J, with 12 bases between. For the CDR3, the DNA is TGCGCCAGCAGTGAATGGAGGGCGGTCACTGAAGCTTTCTTT. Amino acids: CASSEWRAVTEAFF.

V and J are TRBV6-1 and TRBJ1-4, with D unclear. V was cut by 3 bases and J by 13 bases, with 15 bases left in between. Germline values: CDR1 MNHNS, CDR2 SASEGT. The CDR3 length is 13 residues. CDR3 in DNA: TGTGCCAGCAGTGAGTGGGCAACCCAAGGACTGTTTTTT. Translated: CASSEWATQGLFF.

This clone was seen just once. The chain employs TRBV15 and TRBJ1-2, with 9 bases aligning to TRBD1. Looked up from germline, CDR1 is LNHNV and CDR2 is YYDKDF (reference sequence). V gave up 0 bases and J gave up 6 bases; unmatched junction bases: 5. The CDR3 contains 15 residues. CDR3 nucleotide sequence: TGTGCCACCAGCAGAGAACAGGGGGCGTGGAATGGCTACACCTTC. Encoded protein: CATSREQGAWNGYTF.

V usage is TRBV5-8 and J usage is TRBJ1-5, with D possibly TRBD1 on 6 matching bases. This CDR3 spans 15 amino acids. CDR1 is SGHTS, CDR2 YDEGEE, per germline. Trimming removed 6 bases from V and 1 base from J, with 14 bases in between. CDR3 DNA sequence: TGTGCCAGCACCTTAAGCGACAGGAGCAATCAGCCCCAGCATTTT. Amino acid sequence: CASTLSDRSNQPQHF.

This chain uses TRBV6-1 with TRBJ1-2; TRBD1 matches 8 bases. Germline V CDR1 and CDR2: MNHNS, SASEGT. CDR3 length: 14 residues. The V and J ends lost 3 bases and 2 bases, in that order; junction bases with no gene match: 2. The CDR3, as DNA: TGTGCCAGCAGTGATAACAGGGGGAACTATGGCTACACCTTC. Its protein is CASSDNRGNYGYTF.

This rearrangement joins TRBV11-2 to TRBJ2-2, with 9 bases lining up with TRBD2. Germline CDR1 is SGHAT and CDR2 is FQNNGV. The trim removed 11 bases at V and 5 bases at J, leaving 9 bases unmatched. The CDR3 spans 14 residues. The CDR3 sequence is CAGGLAGWTGELFF. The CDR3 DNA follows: TGTGCCGGCGGGCTAGCGGGGTGGACCGGGGAGCTGTTTTTT.

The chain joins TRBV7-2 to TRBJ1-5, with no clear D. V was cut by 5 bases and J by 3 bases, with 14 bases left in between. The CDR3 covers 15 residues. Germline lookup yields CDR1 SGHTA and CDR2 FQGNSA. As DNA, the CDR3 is TGTGCCAGCAGCCCTGCGGCAGTCTACAATCAGCCCCAGCATTTT. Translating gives CASSPAAVYNQPQHF.

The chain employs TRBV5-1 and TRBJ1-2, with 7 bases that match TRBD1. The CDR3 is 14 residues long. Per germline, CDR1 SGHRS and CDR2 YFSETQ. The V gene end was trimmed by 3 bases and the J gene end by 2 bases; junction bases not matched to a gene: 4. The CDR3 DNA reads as TGCGCCAGCAGCTCGGAACAGGGGAACTATGGCTACACCTTC. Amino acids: CASSSEQGNYGYTF.

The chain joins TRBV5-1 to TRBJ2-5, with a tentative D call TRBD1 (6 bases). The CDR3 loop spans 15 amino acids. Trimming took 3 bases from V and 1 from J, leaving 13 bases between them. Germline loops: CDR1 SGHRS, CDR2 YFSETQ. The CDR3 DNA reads TGCGCCAGCAGCTGGGGACAACACGGCCAAGAGACCCAGTACTTC. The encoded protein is CASSWGQHGQETQYF.

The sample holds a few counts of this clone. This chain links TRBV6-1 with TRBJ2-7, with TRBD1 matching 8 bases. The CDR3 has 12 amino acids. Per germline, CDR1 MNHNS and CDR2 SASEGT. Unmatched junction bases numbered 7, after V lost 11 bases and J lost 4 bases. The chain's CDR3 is CAGSDRAYEQYF. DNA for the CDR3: TGTGCCGGATCGGACAGGGCATACGAGCAGTACTTC.

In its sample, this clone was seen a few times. The CDR3 reads CSVDNLGSEAFF. In nucleotides, the CDR3 is TGCAGCGTTGACAATCTCGGTTCTGAAGCTTTCTTT. The V gene is TRBV29-1, the J gene TRBJ1-1, with D uncertain. V lost 3 bases and J lost 6, with 11 bases in between. The CDR3 contains 12 residues. Germline V lookup: CDR1 SQVTM, CDR2 ANQGSEA.

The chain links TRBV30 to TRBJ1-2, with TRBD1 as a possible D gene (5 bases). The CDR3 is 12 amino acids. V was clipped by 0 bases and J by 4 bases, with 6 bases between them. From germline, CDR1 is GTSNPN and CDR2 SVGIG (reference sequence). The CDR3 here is CAWSVDSYGYTF. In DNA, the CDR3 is TGTGCCTGGAGTGTTGACAGCTATGGCTACACCTTC.

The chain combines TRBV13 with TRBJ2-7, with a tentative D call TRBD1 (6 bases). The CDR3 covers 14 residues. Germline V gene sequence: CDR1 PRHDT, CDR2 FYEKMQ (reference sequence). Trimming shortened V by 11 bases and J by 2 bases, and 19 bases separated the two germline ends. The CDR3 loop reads CASSAAGVTYEQYF. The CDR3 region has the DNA TGTGCCTCTTCCGCGGCAGGGGTTACCTACGAGCAGTACTTC. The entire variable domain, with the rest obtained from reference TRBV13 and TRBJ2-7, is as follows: AAGVIQSPRHLIKEKRETATLKCYPIPRHDTVYWYQQGPGQDPQFLISFYEKMQSDKGSIPDRFSAQQFSDYHSELNMSSLELGDSALYFCASSAAGVTYEQYFGPGTRLTVT.

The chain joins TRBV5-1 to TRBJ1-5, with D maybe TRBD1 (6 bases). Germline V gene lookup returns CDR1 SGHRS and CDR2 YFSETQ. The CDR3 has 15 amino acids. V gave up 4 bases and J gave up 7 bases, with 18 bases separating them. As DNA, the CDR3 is TGCGCCAGCAGCCCGAGCGGTCGTGGGGGCCAGCCCCAGCATTTT. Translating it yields CASSPSGRGGQPQHF.

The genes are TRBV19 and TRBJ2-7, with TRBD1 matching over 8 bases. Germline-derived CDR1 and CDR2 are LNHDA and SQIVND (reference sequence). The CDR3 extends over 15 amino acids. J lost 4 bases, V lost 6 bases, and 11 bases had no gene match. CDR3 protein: CASRSQGGDRYEQYF. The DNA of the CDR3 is TGTGCCAGTAGGAGCCAAGGTGGGGACAGGTACGAGCAGTACTTC.

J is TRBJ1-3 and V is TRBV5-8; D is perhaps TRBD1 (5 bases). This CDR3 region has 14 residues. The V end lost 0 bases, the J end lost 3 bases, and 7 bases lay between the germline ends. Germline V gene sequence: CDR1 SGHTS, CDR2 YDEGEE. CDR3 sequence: CASSLGQLGNTIYF. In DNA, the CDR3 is TGTGCCAGCAGCTTGGGACAGCTTGGAAACACCATATATTTT.

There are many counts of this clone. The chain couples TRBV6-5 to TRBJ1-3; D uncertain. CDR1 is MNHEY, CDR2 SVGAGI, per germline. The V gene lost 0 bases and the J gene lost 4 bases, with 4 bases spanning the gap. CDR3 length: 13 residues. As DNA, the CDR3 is TGTGCCAGCAGTTACTCGAGGGGAAACACCATATATTTT. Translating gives CASSYSRGNTIYF.

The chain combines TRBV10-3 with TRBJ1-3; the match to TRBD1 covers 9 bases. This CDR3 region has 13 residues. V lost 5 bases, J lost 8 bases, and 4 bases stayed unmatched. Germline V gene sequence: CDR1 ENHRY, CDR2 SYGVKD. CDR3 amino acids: CAISRQGVDTIYF. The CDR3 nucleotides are TGTGCCATCAGTAGACAGGGGGTAGACACCATATATTTT.

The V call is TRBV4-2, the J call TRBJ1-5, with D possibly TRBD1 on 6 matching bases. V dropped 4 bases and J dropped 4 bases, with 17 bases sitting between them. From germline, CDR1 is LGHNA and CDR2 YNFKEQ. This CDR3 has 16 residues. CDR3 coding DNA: TGTGCCAGCAGCCGAGAACACAGGGTATCAAATCAGCCCCAGCATTTT. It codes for CASSREHRVSNQPQHF.

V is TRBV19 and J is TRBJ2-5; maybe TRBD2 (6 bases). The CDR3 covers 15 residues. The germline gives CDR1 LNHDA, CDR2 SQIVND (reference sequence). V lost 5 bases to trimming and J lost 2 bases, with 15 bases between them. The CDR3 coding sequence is TGTGCCAGTAGTTGGCGCGGGGCGCCTCAAGAGACCCAGTACTTC. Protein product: CASSWRGAPQETQYF.

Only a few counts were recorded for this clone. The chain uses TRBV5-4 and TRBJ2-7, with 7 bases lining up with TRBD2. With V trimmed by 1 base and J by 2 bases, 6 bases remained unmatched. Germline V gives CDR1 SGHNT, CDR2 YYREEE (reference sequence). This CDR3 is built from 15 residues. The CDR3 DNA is TGTGCCAGCAGCTTGTCCCCTAGCGGAGCCTACGAGCAGTACTTC. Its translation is CASSLSPSGAYEQYF. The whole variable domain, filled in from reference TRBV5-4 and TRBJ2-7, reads ETGVTQSPTHLIKTRGQQVTLRCSSQSGHNTVSWYQQALGQGPQFIFQYYREEENGRGNFPPRFSGLQFPNYSSELNVNALELDDSALYLCASSLSPSGAYEQYFGPGTRLTVT.

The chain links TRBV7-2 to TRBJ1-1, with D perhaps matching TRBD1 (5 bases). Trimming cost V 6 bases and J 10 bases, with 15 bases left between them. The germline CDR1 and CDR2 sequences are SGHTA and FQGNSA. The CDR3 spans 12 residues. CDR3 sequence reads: CASRRRQMGAFF. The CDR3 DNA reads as TGTGCCAGCAGGAGGCGACAGATGGGAGCTTTCTTT.

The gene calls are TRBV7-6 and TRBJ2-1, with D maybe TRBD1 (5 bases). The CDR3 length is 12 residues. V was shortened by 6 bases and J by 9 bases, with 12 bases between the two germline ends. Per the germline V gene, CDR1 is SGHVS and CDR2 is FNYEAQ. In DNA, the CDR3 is TGTGCCAGCAGTCTTCAGGGTAGTGAGCAGTTCTTC. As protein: CASSLQGSEQFF.

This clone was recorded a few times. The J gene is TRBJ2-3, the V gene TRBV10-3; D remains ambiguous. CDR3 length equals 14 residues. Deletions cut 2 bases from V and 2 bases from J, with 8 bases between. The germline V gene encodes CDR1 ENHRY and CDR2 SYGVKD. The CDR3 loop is CAISERENTDTQYF. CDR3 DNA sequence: TGTGCCATCAGTGAGCGAGAAAACACAGATACGCAGTATTTT.

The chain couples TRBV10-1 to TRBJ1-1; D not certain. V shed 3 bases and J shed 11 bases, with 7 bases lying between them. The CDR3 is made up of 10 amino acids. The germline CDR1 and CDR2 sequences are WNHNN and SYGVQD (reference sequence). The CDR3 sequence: CASSDSPAFF. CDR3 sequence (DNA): TGCGCCAGCAGTGATAGTCCCGCTTTCTTT.